These 12 T cell receptor beta chains came from one sample sequenced in a study of cytomegalovirus exposure and HLA in healthy donors (dated by TCRdb to 2016 to 2017). Library construction relied on the immunoSEQ multiplex PCR assay. For the multiplex PCR, a mixture combining 60 forward primers for TCR Vbeta segments and 13 reverse primers for TCR Jbeta segments was used. Not all clones reach the TCRdb copy of this immuneACCESS table, which keeps in-frame sequences only. Checked studies attribute under half of the gap to unresolved V genes and leave the rest unexplained. The sample yields 55,000 or so clones; about four fifths were counted once. In total, the top ten clones hold more than 1.4% of the sample. The sample comprised PBMCs. Source of these receptors: a female donor in good health and CMV-seronegative.

The genes are TRBV29-1 and TRBJ2-5; tentative D call: TRBD1 (6 bases). Germline V gives CDR1 SQVTM, CDR2 ANQGSEA. The length of the CDR3 is 14 residues. Between the trimmed V and J ends, which lost 2 bases and 1 base, there was a span of 11 bases. The chain's CDR3 is CSVESVRGQETQYF. CDR3 bases: TGCAGCGTTGAATCTGTCAGGGGCCAAGAGACCCAGTACTTC.

This chain links TRBV12-5 with TRBJ1-1; D might be TRBD1 (6 bases). Trimming stripped 6 bases from V and 4 bases from J, with 15 bases between. CDR3 length: 14 residues. Germline-derived CDR1 and CDR2 are LGHNT and FRNRAP. The CDR3 sequence is CASGTGTGITEAFF. The CDR3 nucleotides are TGTGCTAGTGGCACGGGAACAGGGATCACTGAAGCTTTCTTT.

CDR3 in DNA: TGCAGCGTTCGGGACAGGGGCGGAGGCACTGAAGCTTTCTTT. Translated, it gives CSVRDRGGGTEAFF. The chain has TRBV29-1 and TRBJ1-1; 10 bases map to TRBD1. This CDR3 is 14 amino acids long. CDR1 and CDR2 from the germline V gene are SQVTM and ANQGSEA. After removal of 5 bases from V and 4 bases from J, the junction contained 7 bases not matched to a gene.

The chain employs TRBV7-8 and TRBJ1-5; D is uncertain. V was cut by 5 bases and J by 8 bases, with 10 bases left in between. Germline CDR1 SGHVS, CDR2 FQNEAQ. The CDR3 consists of 12 residues. The CDR3 coding sequence is TGTGCCAGCAGCCCGGGGATGGAGCCCCAGCATTTT. Translated, it gives CASSPGMEPQHF.

V is TRBV9 and J is TRBJ2-5; TRBD2 aligns across 7 bases. The junction had 15 bases not matched to a gene; V was cut back by 0 bases and J by 1 base. The CDR3 totals 19 residues. Germline CDR1 is SGDLS and CDR2 is YYNGEE. CDR3 loop: CASSVDGASGYASQETQYF. DNA for the CDR3: TGTGCCAGCAGCGTAGACGGGGCTAGCGGATACGCCTCCCAAGAGACCCAGTACTTC.

This clone has just a few counts. The chain joins TRBV4-3 to TRBJ2-1; D remains unclear. Per germline, CDR1 LGHNA and CDR2 YSLEER. Trimming left V 1 base short and J 4 bases short, with 5 bases between. CDR3 size: 13 residues. CDR3 sequence (DNA): TGCGCCAGCAGCCAAGGTTATTACAATGAGCAGTTCTTC. Its translation is CASSQGYYNEQFF.

The chain carries TRBV10-2 and TRBJ1-5; a weak D match, TRBD1 (5 bases). This CDR3 is built from 17 residues. The V gene lost 0 bases and the J gene lost 0 bases, with 12 bases spanning the gap. Germline CDR1 and CDR2: WSHSY and SAAADI. The CDR3 spells CASSESPPGGSNQPQHF. Written as DNA, the CDR3 is TGCGCCAGCAGTGAGTCGCCCCCGGGGGGTAGCAATCAGCCCCAGCATTTT.

The chain couples TRBV7-9 to TRBJ1-5; D is unresolved. The CDR3 has 18 amino acids. Germline V gene lookup returns CDR1 SEHNR and CDR2 FQNEAQ (reference sequence). Trimming cost V 1 base and J 4 bases, with 20 bases left between them. CDR3 sequence (DNA): TGTGCCAGCAGCTTAGGAGTTAACGCGCTCGGGGTAAATCAGCCCCAGCATTTT. Protein: CASSLGVNALGVNQPQHF.

The chain recombines TRBV2 with TRBJ2-2; D might be TRBD2 (6 bases). Germline V gene lookup returns CDR1 SNHLY and CDR2 FYNNEI. This CDR3 region has 18 residues. V lost 0 bases and J 1 base, leaving 15 bases between the germline ends. CDR3 loop: CASSEALLGGRNTGELFF. Written as DNA, the CDR3 is TGTGCCAGCAGTGAAGCGCTTCTGGGGGGTCGGAACACCGGGGAGCTGTTTTTT.

This clone was seen a handful of times. The V call is TRBV5-1, the J call TRBJ2-3; TRBD2 might be the D (6 bases). V lost 0 bases, J lost 0 bases, and 8 bases lay in between. This CDR3 contains 15 residues. CDR1 and CDR2 (germline): SGHRS, YFSETQ. CDR3 DNA sequence: TGCGCCAGCAGCTTGGGCGGGGTCAGCACAGATACGCAGTATTTT. Encoded protein: CASSLGGVSTDTQYF. The full variable domain, with the rest looked up from reference TRBV5-1 and TRBJ2-3, is KAGVTQTPRYLIKTRGQQVTLSCSPISGHRSVSWYQQTPGQGLQFLFEYFSETQRNKGNFPGRFSGRQFSNSRSEMNVSTLELGDSALYLCASSLGGVSTDTQYFGPGTRLTVL.

The table lists this clone with a few counts. The chain has TRBV5-1 and TRBJ2-2; 7 bases align to TRBD2. Losses at the gene ends were 4 bases for V and 0 bases for J; bases not matched to a gene: 9. From germline, CDR1 is SGHRS and CDR2 YFSETQ. This CDR3 spans 17 amino acids. The CDR3 loop reads CASSPKGGSPNTGELFF. The CDR3 nucleotides read TGCGCCAGCAGCCCCAAGGGCGGGAGCCCGAACACCGGGGAGCTGTTTTTT. Together with reference TRBV5-1 and TRBJ2-2, the CDR3 gives the full variable domain: KAGVTQTPRYLIKTRGQQVTLSCSPISGHRSVSWYQQTPGQGLQFLFEYFSETQRNKGNFPGRFSGRQFSNSRSEMNVSTLELGDSALYLCASSPKGGSPNTGELFFGEGSRLTVL.

The chain couples TRBV6-1 to TRBJ2-7; D perhaps matches TRBD2 (6 bases). With 6 bases removed from V and 3 bases from J, the gap between germline ends came to 15 bases. The germline gives CDR1 MNHNS, CDR2 SASEGT. The CDR3 runs to 14 residues. Here the CDR3 DNA reads TGTGCCAGCAGATCGGGCGGGACCAGCTACGAGCAGTACTTC. As protein: CASRSGGTSYEQYF.